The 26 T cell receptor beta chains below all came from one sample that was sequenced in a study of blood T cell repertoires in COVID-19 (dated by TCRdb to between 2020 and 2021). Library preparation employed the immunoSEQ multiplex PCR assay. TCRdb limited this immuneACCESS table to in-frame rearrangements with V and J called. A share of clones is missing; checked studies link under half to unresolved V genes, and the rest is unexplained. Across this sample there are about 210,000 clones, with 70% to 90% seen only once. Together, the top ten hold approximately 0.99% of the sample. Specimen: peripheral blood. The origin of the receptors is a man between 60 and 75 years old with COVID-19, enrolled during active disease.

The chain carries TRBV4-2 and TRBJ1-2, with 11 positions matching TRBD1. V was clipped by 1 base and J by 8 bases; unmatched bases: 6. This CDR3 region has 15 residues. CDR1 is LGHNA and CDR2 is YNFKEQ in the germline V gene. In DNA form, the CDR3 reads TGTGCCAGCAGCCAAGGGACAGGGGGCTCCTCCGGCTACACCTTC. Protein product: CASSQGTGGSSGYTF.

The CDR3 nucleotides are TGTGCCAGCAGTTTCGGACAGGGGGAGACCCAGTACTTC. Its translation is CASSFGQGETQYF. The rearrangement uses TRBV12-3 or TRBV12-4 and TRBJ2-5, with 9 bases lining up with TRBD1. This CDR3 region has 13 residues. Germline trimming cut 3 bases from V and 5 bases from J; bases unmatched to any gene: 1.

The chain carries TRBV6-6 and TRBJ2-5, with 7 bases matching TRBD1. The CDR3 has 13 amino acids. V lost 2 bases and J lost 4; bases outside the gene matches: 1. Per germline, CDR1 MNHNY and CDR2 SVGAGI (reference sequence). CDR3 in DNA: TGTGCCAGCAGTTACAAGGGGGCAGAGACCCAGTACTTC. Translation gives CASSYKGAETQYF.

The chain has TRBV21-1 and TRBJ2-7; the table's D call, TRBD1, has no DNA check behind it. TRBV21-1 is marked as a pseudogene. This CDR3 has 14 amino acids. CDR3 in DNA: TGTGCCACCCTGACCCGACAGGACCTGGACGAGCAGTACTTC. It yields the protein CATLTRQDLDEQYF.

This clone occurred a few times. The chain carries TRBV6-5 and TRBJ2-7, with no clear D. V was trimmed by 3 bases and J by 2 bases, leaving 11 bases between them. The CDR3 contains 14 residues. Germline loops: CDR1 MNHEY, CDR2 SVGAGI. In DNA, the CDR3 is TGTGCCAGCAGTTATGGAGAGGTAGCCTACGAGCAGTACTTC. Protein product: CASSYGEVAYEQYF.

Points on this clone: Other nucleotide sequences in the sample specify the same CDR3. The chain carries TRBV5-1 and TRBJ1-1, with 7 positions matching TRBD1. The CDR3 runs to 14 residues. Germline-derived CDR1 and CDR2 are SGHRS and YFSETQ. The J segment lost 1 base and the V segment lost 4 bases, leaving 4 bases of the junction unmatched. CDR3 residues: CASSPRTGNTEAFF. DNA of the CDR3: TGCGCCAGCAGCCCCAGGACAGGGAACACTGAAGCTTTCTTT.

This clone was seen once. The CDR3, as DNA: TGTGCCAGCAGCTTAGGAGTAGCATATAGCAATCAGCCCCAGCATTTT. Its protein product is CASSLGVAYSNQPQHF. This chain connects TRBV7-9 to TRBJ1-5, with no clear D. V lost 1 base to trimming and J lost 0 bases, with 10 bases between them. The CDR3 covers 16 residues. The germline V gene has CDR1 SEHNR and CDR2 FQNEAQ (reference sequence).

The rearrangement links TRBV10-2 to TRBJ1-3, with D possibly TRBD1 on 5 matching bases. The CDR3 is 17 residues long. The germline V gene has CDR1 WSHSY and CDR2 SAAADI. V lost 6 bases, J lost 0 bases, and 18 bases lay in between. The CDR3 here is CASSPAGHLDSGNTIYF. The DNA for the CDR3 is TGCGCCAGCAGCCCAGCCGGACACCTCGACTCTGGAAACACCATATATTTT.

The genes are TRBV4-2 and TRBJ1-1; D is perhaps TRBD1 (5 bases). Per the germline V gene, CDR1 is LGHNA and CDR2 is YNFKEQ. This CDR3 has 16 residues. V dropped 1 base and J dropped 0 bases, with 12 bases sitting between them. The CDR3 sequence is CASSQVAGTVNTEAFF. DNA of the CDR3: TGTGCCAGCAGCCAAGTGGCGGGGACTGTGAACACTGAAGCTTTCTTT.

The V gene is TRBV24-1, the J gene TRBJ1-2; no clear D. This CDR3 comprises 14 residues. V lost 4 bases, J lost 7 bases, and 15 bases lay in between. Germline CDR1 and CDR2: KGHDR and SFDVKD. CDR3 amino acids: CATSDRPVLCGYTF. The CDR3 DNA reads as TGTGCCACCAGTGACAGGCCGGTGCTGTGTGGCTACACCTTC.

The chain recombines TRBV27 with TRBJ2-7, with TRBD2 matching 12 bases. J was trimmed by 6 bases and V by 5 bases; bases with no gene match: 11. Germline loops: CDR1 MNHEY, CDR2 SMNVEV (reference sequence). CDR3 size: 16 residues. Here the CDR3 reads CASSPATSGSVGEQYF. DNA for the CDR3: TGTGCCAGCAGTCCAGCGACTAGCGGGAGCGTCGGCGAGCAGTACTTC.

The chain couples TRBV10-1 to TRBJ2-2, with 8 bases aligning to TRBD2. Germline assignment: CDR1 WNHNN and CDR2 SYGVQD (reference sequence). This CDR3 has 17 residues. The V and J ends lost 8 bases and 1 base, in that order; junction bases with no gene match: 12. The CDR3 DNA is TGCGCCAGCGGCCAAAGCGGGGGCTGGTGGAACACCGGGGAGCTGTTTTTT. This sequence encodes CASGQSGGWWNTGELFF.

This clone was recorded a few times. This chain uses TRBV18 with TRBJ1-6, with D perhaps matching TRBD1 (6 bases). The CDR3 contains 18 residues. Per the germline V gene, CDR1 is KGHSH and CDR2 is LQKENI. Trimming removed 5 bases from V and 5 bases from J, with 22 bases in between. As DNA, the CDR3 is TGTGCCAGCTCATCCCGCCCCCCACAGGGAGGGGATAATTCACCCCTCCACTTT. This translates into CASSSRPPQGGDNSPLHF.

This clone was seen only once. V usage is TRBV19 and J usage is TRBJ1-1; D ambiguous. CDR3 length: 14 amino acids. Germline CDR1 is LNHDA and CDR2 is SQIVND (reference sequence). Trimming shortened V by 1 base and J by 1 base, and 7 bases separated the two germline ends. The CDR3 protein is CASSIAGQNTEAFF. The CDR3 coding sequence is TGTGCCAGTAGTATAGCTGGCCAGAACACTGAAGCTTTCTTT.

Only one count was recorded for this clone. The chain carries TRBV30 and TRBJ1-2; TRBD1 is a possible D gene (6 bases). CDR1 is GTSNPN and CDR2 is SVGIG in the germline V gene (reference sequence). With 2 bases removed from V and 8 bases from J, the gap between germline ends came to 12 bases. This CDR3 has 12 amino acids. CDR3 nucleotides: TGTGCCTGGAGTAACAGGGTAGGAGGCTACACCTTC. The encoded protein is CAWSNRVGGYTF.

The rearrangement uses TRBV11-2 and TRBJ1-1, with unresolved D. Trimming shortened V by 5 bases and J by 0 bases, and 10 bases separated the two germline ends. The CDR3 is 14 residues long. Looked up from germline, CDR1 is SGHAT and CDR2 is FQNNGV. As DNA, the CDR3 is TGTGCCAGCAGCCGCCGGGAAATGAACACTGAAGCTTTCTTT. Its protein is CASSRREMNTEAFF. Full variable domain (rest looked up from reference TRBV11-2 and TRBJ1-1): EAGVAQSPRYKIIEKRQSVAFWCNPISGHATLYWYQQILGQGPKLLIQFQNNGVVDDSQLPKDRFSAERLKGVDSTLKIQPAKLEDSAVYLCASSRREMNTEAFFGQGTRLTVV.

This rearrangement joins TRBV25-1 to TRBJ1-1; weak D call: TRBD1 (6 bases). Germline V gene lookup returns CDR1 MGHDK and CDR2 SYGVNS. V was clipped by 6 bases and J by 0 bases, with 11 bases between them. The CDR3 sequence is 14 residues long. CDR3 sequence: CASRETGMNTEAFF. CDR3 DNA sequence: TGTGCCAGCAGAGAAACAGGGATGAACACTGAAGCTTTCTTT.

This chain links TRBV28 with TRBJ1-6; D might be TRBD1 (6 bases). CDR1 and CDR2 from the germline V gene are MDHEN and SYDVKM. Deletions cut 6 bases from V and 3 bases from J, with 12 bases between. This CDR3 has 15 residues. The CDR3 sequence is CASRTQTGYNSPLHF. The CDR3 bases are TGTGCCAGCAGGACTCAGACAGGCTATAATTCACCCCTCCACTTT. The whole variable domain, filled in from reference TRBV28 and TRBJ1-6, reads DVKVTQSSRYLVKRTGEKVFLECVQDMDHENMFWYRQDPGLGLRLIYFSYDVKMKEKGDIPEGYSVSREKKERFSLILESASTNQTSMYLCASRTQTGYNSPLHFGNGTRLTVT.

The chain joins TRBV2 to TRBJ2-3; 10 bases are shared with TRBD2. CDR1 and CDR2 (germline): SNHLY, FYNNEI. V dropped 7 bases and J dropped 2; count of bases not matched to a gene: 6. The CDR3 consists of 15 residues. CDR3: CASKEREGPTDTQYF. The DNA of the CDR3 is TGTGCCAGCAAAGAGCGGGAGGGCCCCACAGATACGCAGTATTTT.

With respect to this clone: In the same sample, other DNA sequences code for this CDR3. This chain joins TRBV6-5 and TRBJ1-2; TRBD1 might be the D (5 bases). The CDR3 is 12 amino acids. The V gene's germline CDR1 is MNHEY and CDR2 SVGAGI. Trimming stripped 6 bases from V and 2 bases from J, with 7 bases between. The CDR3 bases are TGTGCCAGCAGCTCAGGGAACTATGGCTACACCTTC. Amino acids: CASSSGNYGYTF.

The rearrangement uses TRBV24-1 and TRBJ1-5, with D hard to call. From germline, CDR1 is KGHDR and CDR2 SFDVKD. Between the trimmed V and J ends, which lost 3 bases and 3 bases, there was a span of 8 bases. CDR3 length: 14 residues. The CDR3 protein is CATSDGRINQPQHF. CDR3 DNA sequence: TGTGCCACCAGTGATGGCAGGATCAATCAGCCCCAGCATTTT.

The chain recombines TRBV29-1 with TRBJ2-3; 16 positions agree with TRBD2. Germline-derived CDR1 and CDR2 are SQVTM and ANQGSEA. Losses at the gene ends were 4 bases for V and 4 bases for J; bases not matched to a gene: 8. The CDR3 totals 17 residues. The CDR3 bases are TGCAGCGTTGCGGGCAAAGGGACTAGCGGGAGGGCAGATACGCAGTATTTT. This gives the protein CSVAGKGTSGRADTQYF.

This CDR3 is CAWIREQYNEQFF. DNA of the CDR3: TGTGCCTGGATACGGGAACAGTACAATGAGCAGTTCTTC. The V call is TRBV30, the J call TRBJ2-1; TRBD2 might be the D (5 bases). From germline, CDR1 is GTSNPN and CDR2 SVGIG (reference sequence). The V and J ends lost 4 bases and 4 bases respectively, with 11 bases between them. The CDR3 loop spans 13 amino acids. The full variable domain, completed using reference TRBV30 and TRBJ2-1, is SQTIHQWPATLVQPVGSPLSLECTVEGTSNPNLYWYRQAAGRGLQLLFYSVGIGQISSEVPQNLSASRPQDRQFILSSKKLLLSDSGFYLCAWIREQYNEQFFGPGTRLTVL.

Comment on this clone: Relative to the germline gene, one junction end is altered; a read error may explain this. The CDR3, as DNA: TGTGCCAGCAGCTTATTGTCGGGGACTAGCGGAAGCACAGATACGCAGTATTTT. The encoded protein is CASSLLSGTSGSTDTQYF. This chain uses TRBV28 with TRBJ2-3; TRBD2 aligns across 11 bases. Germline V gene lookup returns CDR1 MDHEN and CDR2 SYDVKM. This CDR3 comprises 18 residues.

In DNA, the CDR3 is TGTGCCAGCAGCGTAGTCACTGGAAACACCATATATTTT. Translation gives CASSVVTGNTIYF. V gene TRBV9 combines with J gene TRBJ1-3; D gene uncertain. The CDR3 consists of 13 residues. Germline V gives CDR1 SGDLS, CDR2 YYNGEE. The V end was cut by 0 bases, the J end by 2 bases, with 3 bases between.

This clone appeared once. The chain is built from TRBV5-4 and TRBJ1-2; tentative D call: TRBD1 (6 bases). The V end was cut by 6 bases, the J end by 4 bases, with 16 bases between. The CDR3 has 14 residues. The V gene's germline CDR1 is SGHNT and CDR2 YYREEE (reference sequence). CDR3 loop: CASILKGGIYGYTF. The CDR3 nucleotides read TGTGCCAGCATCTTAAAGGGGGGGATCTATGGCTACACCTTC.